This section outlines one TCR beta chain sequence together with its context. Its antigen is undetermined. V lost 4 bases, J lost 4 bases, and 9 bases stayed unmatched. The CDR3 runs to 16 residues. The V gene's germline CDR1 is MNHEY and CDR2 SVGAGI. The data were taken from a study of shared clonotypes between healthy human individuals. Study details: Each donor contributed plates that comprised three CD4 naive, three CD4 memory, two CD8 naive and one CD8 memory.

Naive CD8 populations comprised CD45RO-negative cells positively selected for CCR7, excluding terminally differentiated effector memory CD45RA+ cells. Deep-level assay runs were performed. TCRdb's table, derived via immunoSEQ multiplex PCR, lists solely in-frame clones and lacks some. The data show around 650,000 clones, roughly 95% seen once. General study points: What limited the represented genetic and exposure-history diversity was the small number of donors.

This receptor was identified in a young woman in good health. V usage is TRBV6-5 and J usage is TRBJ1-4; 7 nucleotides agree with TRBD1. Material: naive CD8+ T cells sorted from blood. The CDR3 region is CASSSTGADYNEKLFF. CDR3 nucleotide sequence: TGTGCCAGCAGTTCTACAGGGGCCGACTATAATGAAAAACTGTTTTTT.